Below, 18 T cell receptor beta chains from the same sample are listed, as sequenced in a study of T cell clonotyping in hematopoietic cell transplantation. TCRdb keeps only in-frame clones here, not all; method: immunoSEQ multiplex PCR. Seen here are around 15,000 clones, around 93% observed once, and the top ten hold 1.8%. Time point defined: recipient sample about 28 days before transplant, after cytoreduction. The material sequenced was peripheral blood mononuclear cells, taken before stem cell transplant. These receptors were collected from a man younger than 30 with biphenotypic leukemia. Some clones in this sample may be carry-over from other donors' samples.

The chain is built from TRBV9 and TRBJ2-7; 9 nucleotides match TRBD1. The CDR3 totals 14 residues. V shed 2 bases and J 7 bases; nucleotides not matched to a gene: 7. The germline gives CDR1 SGDLS, CDR2 YYNGEE. This CDR3 is CASSVTGGLGEQYF. The CDR3 coding sequence is TGTGCCAGCAGCGTCACAGGGGGCTTGGGGGAGCAGTACTTC.

The chain combines TRBV5-6 with TRBJ2-7; D gene ambiguous. Trimming pared 2 bases from V and 4 bases from J, leaving 10 bases between. The CDR3 extends over 13 amino acids. Per the germline V gene, CDR1 is SGHDT and CDR2 is YYEEEE. The CDR3 protein is CASSFNAGYEQYF. In nucleotides, the CDR3 is TGTGCCAGCAGCTTCAATGCTGGGTACGAGCAGTACTTC.

CDR3 DNA: TGTGCCAGCAGCCAATCGTGGGGGAAGCACTACGAGCAGTACTTC. Protein product: CASSQSWGKHYEQYF. This rearrangement joins TRBV16 to TRBJ2-7; D is possibly TRBD1 or TRBD2 (5 bases each). V was trimmed by 0 bases and J by 3 bases, leaving 12 bases between them. The CDR3 runs to 15 residues. In germline, CDR1 is KGHSY, CDR2 FQNENV.

The V and J genes are TRBV9 and TRBJ1-2, with D tentatively TRBD1 (5 bases). Trimming stripped 3 bases from V and 4 bases from J, with 10 bases between. This CDR3 has 13 amino acids. Germline CDR1 SGDLS, CDR2 YYNGEE. CDR3 sequence reads: CASSAGPSYGYTF. The CDR3 DNA follows: TGTGCCAGCAGCGCGGGACCAAGCTATGGCTACACCTTC.

The V call is TRBV4-2, the J call TRBJ2-5; TRBD2 matches 9 bases. Losses at the gene ends were 0 bases for V and 3 bases for J; bases not matched to a gene: 5. Looked up from germline, CDR1 is LGHNA and CDR2 is YNFKEQ. The CDR3 has 16 residues. This CDR3 reads CASSQEPAGGEETQYF. DNA for the CDR3: TGTGCCAGCAGCCAAGAACCAGCGGGGGGAGAAGAGACCCAGTACTTC.

V is TRBV29-1 and J is TRBJ2-6; D might be TRBD1 (5 bases). The V gene lost 4 bases and the J gene lost 1 base, with 8 bases spanning the gap. Germline CDR1 is SQVTM and CDR2 is ANQGSEA. CDR3 length equals 14 residues. The CDR3 sequence is CSVGKGSGANVLTF. CDR3 DNA: TGCAGCGTTGGGAAGGGGTCTGGGGCCAACGTCCTGACTTTC.

Comment on this clone: Other DNA variants within this sample encode the same CDR3. The rearrangement uses TRBV5-6 and TRBJ2-7; D unresolved. V was trimmed by 0 bases and J by 2 bases, leaving 6 bases between them. This CDR3 region has 13 residues. The V gene's germline CDR1 is SGHDT and CDR2 YYEEEE. As DNA, the CDR3 is TGTGCCAGCAGCTTGGGACGGGCCTACGAGCAGTACTTC. As protein: CASSLGRAYEQYF. Drawing the rest from reference TRBV5-6 and TRBJ2-7, the complete variable domain is DAGVTQSPTHLIKTRGQQVTLRCSPKSGHDTVSWYQQALGQGPQFIFQYYEEEERQRGNFPDRFSGHQFPNYSSELNVNALLLGDSALYLCASSLGRAYEQYFGPGTRLTVT.

This chain connects TRBV27 to TRBJ2-3; 12 nucleotides align to TRBD2. This CDR3 has 16 amino acids. Germline trimming cut 6 bases from V and 10 bases from J; bases unmatched to any gene: 14. Germline-derived CDR1 and CDR2 are MNHEY and SMNVEV (reference sequence). The CDR3 DNA sequence: TGTGCCAGCAGACCACTCCTAGCGGGGGGGCCTCAGCCGCAGTATTTT. The encoded protein is CASRPLLAGGPQPQYF.

This chain's CDR3 is CASSPYRGETQYF. Here the CDR3 DNA reads TGTGCCAGCAGCCCTTACAGGGGAGAGACCCAGTACTTC. The chain carries TRBV5-6 and TRBJ2-5; 7 bases match TRBD1. Trimming at V came to 4 bases and at J to 4 bases, leaving 4 bases not matched to a gene. The CDR3 is made up of 13 amino acids. The germline gives CDR1 SGHDT, CDR2 YYEEEE. The whole variable domain, filled in from reference TRBV5-6 and TRBJ2-5, reads DAGVTQSPTHLIKTRGQQVTLRCSPKSGHDTVSWYQQALGQGPQFIFQYYEEEERQRGNFPDRFSGHQFPNYSSELNVNALLLGDSALYLCASSPYRGETQYFGPGTRLLVL.

The chain has TRBV13 and TRBJ1-6; D is possibly TRBD1 (5 bases). V lost 4 bases to trimming and J lost 8 bases, with 15 bases between them. Germline V gene lookup returns CDR1 PRHDT and CDR2 FYEKMQ (reference sequence). The CDR3 is 15 residues long. The chain's CDR3 is CASSSRGISHSPLHF. DNA for the CDR3: TGTGCCAGCAGCTCTAGGGGCATCTCTCATTCACCCCTCCACTTT.

This clone was seen a single time. The gene calls are TRBV29-1 and TRBJ2-4; 8 bases map to TRBD2. This CDR3 is 17 amino acids long. Germline V gene lookup returns CDR1 SQVTM and CDR2 ANQGSEA. The V and J ends lost 1 base and 0 bases, in that order; junction bases with no gene match: 8. The CDR3 is CSVEGVLAGIAKNIQYF. CDR3 in DNA: TGCAGCGTTGAAGGTGTTCTAGCGGGTATAGCCAAAAACATTCAGTACTTC. Full variable domain (missing parts from reference TRBV29-1 and TRBJ2-4): SAVISQKPSRDICQRGTSLTIQCQVDSQVTMMFWYRQQPGQSLTLIATANQGSEATYESGFVIDKFPISRPNLTFSTLTVSNMSPEDSSIYLCSVEGVLAGIAKNIQYFGAGTRLSVL.

The V and J genes are TRBV6-4 and TRBJ1-2; 9 nucleotides align to TRBD1. The germline CDR1 and CDR2 sequences are MRHNA and SNTAGT. J lost 5 bases, V lost 5 bases, and 12 bases had no gene match. CDR3 size: 16 residues. The CDR3 DNA reads TGTGCCAGCAGTAGGATACGAACAGGGGGCGATTATGGCTACACCTTC. The encoded protein is CASSRIRTGGDYGYTF.

J is TRBJ2-5 and V is TRBV5-1; possibly TRBD2 for D (5 bases). V dropped 0 bases and J dropped 5 bases, with 14 bases sitting between them. CDR3 length: 15 residues. CDR1 and CDR2 from the germline V gene are SGHRS and YFSETQ. The CDR3, as DNA: TGCGCCAGCAGCTTGGTGGCTAGCAAGGAGGAGACCCAGTACTTC. Protein product: CASSLVASKEETQYF.

The DNA for the CDR3 is TGTGCCAGTATTCCCGGGGACAGGCTCTATGGCTACACCTTC. Amino acids: CASIPGDRLYGYTF. The rearrangement links TRBV19 to TRBJ1-2, with 8 bases identical to TRBD1. V was pared by 7 bases and J by 4 bases, with 8 bases of the junction left unmatched. Germline CDR1 and CDR2: LNHDA and SQIVND (reference sequence). The length of the CDR3 is 14 residues.

The CDR3 DNA reads as TGTGCCTCGAAGGGGGACAGGGGCTACGAGCAGTACTTC. Its protein is CASKGDRGYEQYF. V gene TRBV30 combines with J gene TRBJ2-7; TRBD1 matches at 10 bases. The CDR3 extends over 13 amino acids. Germline-derived CDR1 and CDR2 are GTSNPN and SVGIG (reference sequence). V gave up 7 bases and J gave up 3 bases; unmatched junction bases: 6.

V is TRBV19 and J is TRBJ1-1, with D perhaps matching TRBD1 (5 bases). Germline values: CDR1 LNHDA, CDR2 SQIVND (reference sequence). Trimming cost V 1 base and J 5 bases, with 11 bases left between them. CDR3 length equals 14 residues. As DNA, the CDR3 is TGTGCCAGTAGTATAGGGGCAGGGAAAACTGAAGCTTTCTTT. This codes for CASSIGAGKTEAFF.

This clone has only one observation. The V gene is TRBV5-1, the J gene TRBJ2-3, with D perhaps assigned TRBD1 or TRBD2 (5 bases each). CDR1 is SGHRS, CDR2 YFSETQ, per germline. With 3 bases removed from V and 5 bases from J, the gap between germline ends came to 16 bases. CDR3 size: 15 residues. This CDR3 is CASSSGTARGDTQYF. The CDR3 DNA is TGCGCCAGCAGCTCGGGGACCGCCCGGGGAGATACGCAGTATTTT.

The J gene is TRBJ1-1, the V gene TRBV5-1; a possible D gene is TRBD1 (6 bases). The CDR3 loop spans 14 amino acids. The germline CDR1 and CDR2 sequences are SGHRS and YFSETQ. The germline V and J ends were trimmed by 2 bases and 5 bases, with 13 bases remaining between them. CDR3 region: CASSLQGHRTEAFF. The CDR3 DNA reads TGCGCCAGCAGCTTACAGGGCCATAGGACTGAAGCTTTCTTT.